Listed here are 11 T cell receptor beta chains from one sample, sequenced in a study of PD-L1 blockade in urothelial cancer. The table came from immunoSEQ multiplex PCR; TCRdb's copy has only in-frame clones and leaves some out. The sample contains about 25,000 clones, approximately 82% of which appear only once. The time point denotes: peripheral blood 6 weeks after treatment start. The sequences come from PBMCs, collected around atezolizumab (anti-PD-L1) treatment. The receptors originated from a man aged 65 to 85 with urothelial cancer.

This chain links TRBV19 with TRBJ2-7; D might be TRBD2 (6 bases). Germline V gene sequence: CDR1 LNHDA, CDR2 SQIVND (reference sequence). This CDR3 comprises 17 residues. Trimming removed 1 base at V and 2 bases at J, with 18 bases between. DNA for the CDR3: TGTGCCAGTAGTATAGTATCTCCGGGTAGGAGGGCCTACGAGCAGTACTTC. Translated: CASSIVSPGRRAYEQYF.

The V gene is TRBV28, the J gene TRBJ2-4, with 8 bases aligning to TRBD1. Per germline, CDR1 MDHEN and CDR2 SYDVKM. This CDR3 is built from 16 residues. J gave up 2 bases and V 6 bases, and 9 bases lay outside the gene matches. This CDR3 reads CASSPDREEPKNIQYF. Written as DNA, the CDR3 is TGTGCCAGCAGCCCGGACAGGGAGGAACCCAAAAACATTCAGTACTTC. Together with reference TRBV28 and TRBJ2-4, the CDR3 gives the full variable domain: DVKVTQSSRYLVKRTGEKVFLECVQDMDHENMFWYRQDPGLGLRLIYFSYDVKMKEKGDIPEGYSVSREKKERFSLILESASTNQTSMYLCASSPDREEPKNIQYFGAGTRLSVL.

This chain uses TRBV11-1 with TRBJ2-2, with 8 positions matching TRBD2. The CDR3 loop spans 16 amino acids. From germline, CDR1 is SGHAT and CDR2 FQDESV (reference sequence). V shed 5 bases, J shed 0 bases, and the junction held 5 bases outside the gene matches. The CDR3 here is CASSISSGPNTGELFF. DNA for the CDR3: TGTGCCAGCAGCATTTCTAGCGGGCCGAACACCGGGGAGCTGTTTTTT.

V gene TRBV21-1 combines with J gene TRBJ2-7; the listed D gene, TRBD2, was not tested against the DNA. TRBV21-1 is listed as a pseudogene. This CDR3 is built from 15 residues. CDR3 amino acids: CASSMGGRPSYEQYF. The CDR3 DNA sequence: TGTGCCAGCAGCATGGGGGGGAGGCCCTCCTACGAGCAGTACTTC.

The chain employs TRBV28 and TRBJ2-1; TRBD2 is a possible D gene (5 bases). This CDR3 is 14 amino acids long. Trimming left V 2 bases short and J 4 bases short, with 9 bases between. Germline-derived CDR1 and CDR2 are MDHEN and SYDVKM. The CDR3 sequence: CASSLGPGYNEQFF. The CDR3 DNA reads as TGTGCCAGCAGTTTAGGTCCGGGATACAATGAGCAGTTCTTC.

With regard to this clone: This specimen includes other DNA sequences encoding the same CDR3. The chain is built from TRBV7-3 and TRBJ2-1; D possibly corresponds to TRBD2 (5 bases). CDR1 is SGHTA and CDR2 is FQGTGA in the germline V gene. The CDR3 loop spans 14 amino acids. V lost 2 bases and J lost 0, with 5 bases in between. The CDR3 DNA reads TGTGCCAGCAGCTTAGGGAGCTCCTACAATGAGCAGTTCTTC. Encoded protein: CASSLGSSYNEQFF.

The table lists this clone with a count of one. The CDR3 spells CASSTGLAGPNTGELFF. As DNA, the CDR3 is TGTGCCAGTAGTACGGGACTAGCGGGACCGAACACCGGGGAGCTGTTTTTT. V and J are TRBV19 and TRBJ2-2, with 13 nucleotides matching TRBD2. CDR3 length: 17 residues. Germline V CDR1 and CDR2: LNHDA, SQIVND (reference sequence). V lost 4 bases and J lost 0; bases outside the gene matches: 2.

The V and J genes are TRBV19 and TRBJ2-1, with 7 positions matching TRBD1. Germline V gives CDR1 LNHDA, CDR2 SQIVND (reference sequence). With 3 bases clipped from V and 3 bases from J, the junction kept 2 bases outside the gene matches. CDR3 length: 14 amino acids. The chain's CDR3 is CASSMAGGYNEQFF. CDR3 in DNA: TGTGCCAGTAGTATGGCAGGGGGCTACAATGAGCAGTTCTTC. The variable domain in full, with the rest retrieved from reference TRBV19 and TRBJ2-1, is DGGITQSPKYLFRKEGQNVTLSCEQNLNHDAMYWYRQDPGQGLRLIYYSQIVNDFQKGDIAEGYSVSREKKESFPLTVTSAQKNPTAFYLCASSMAGGYNEQFFGPGTRLTVL.

This CDR3 reads CASGTSAETQYF. As DNA, the CDR3 is TGCGCCAGCGGGACTAGTGCGGAGACCCAGTACTTC. The chain has TRBV10-2 and TRBJ2-5; 8 nucleotides match TRBD2. Germline V gene lookup returns CDR1 WSHSY and CDR2 SAAADI. The CDR3 sequence is 12 residues long. V trimming: 8 bases; J trimming: 5 bases; junction bases outside the gene matches: 4.

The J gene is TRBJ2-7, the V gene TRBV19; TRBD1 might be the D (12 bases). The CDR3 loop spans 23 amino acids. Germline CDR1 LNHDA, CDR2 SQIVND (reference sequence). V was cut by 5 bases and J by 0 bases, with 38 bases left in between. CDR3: CASSPGQGARLAGGLLSSYEQYF. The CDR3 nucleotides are TGTGCCAGTAGTCCGGGACAGGGGGCGCGGCTAGCGGGAGGCCTTCTTAGCTCCTACGAGCAGTACTTC. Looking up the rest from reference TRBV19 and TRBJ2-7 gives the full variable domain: DGGITQSPKYLFRKEGQNVTLSCEQNLNHDAMYWYRQDPGQGLRLIYYSQIVNDFQKGDIAEGYSVSREKKESFPLTVTSAQKNPTAFYLCASSPGQGARLAGGLLSSYEQYFGPGTRLTVT.

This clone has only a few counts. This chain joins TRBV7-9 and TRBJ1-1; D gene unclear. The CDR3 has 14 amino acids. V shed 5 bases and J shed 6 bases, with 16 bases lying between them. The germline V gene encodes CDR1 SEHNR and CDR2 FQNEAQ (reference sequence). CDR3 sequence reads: CASSTEGIGAEAFF. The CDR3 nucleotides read TGTGCCAGCAGCACCGAGGGTATTGGGGCTGAAGCTTTCTTT.